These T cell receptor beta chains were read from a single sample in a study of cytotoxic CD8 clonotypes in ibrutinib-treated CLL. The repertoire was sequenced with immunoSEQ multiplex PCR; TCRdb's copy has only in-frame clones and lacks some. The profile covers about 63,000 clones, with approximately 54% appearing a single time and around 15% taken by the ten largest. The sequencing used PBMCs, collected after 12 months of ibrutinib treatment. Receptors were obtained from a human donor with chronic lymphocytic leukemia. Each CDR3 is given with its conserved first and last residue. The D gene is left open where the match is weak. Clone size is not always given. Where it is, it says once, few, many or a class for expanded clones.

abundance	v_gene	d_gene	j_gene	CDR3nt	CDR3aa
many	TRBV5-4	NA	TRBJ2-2	TGTGCCAGCAGCGACGGTGGGAGGAGCGGGGAGCTGTTTTTT	CASSDGGRSGELFF
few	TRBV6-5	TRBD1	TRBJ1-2	TGTGCCATACGACAGGGGCTCCGATACACCTTC	CAIRQGLRYTF
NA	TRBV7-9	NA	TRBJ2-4	TGTGCCAGCAGCGAACCAACGAGGAACATTCAGTACTTC	CASSEPTRNIQYF
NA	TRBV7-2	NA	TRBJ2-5	TGTGCCAGCAGCTGGTGGACACGGGGAGGCGAGACCCAGTACTTC	CASSWWTRGGETQYF
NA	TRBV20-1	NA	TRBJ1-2	TGCATTCCCGGCGAGAACTATGGCTACACCTTC	CIPGENYGYTF
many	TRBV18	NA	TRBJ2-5	TGTGCCAGCTCCCCACAAGAGACCCAGTACTTC	CASSPQETQYF
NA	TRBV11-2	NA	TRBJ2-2	TGTGCCAGCAGCTTAGATCGGCCGTCCGGGGAGCTGTTTTTT	CASSLDRPSGELFF
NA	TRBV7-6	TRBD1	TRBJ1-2	TGTGCCAGCAACCCTTACAGGGGAGCTAACTATGGCTACACCTTC	CASNPYRGANYGYTF
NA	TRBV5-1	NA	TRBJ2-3	TGCGCCAGCAGCTCTGGGGGCCTCCGGTTTGCGCAGTATTTT	CASSSGGLRFAQYF
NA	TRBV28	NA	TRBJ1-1	TGTGCCAGCAGTCTAGGGGCTGAAGCTTTCTTT	CASSLGAEAFF
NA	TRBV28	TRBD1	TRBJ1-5	TGTGCCAGCAGGCCCGACAGGGTTCAGCCCCAGCATTTT	CASRPDRVQPQHF
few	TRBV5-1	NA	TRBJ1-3	TGCGCCAGCAGCTTGAGTGGGGGCTTGACTGGAAACACCATATATTTT	CASSLSGGLTGNTIYF
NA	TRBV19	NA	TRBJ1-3	TGTGCCAGTAGGCCTTCTGGAAACACCATATATTTT	CASRPSGNTIYF
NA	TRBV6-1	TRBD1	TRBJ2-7	TGTGCCAGCAGTGATAATTTACAGGGGTATGACGAGCAGTACTTC	CASSDNLQGYDEQYF
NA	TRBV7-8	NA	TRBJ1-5	TGTGCCAGCAGCTTAATCGGGGGGCAGCCCCAGCATTTT	CASSLIGGQPQHF
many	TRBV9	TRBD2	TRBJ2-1	TGTGCCAGCAGCGTCGGCATAGCGGGATTCGTCTACAATGAGCAGTTCTTC	CASSVGIAGFVYNEQFF
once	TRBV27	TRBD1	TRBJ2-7	TGTGCCAGCAGCCCCCTTTGGACAGGAATCTCCTACGAGCAGTACTTC	CASSPLWTGISYEQYF
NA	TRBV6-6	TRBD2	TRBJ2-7	TGTGCCAGCAGTTACTCGTCTAGCGGGACGTACGAGCAGTACTTC	CASSYSSSGTYEQYF
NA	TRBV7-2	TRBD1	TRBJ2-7	TGTGCCAGCAGCTTAGGACCCTCGGACAGGGGGCGGAGAGAGCAGTACTTC	CASSLGPSDRGRREQYF
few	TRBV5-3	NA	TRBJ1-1	TGTGCCAGAAGCTGCGCCGGACCGATTGAAGCTTTCTTT	CARSCAGPIEAFF
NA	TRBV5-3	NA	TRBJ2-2	TGTGCCAGAAGCTTTCTATGGGGGCATCTACCCGGGGAGCTGTTTTTT	CARSFLWGHLPGELFF
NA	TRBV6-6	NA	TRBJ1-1	TGTGCCATCGCAGTGGGGGTTGCGGGGGCGAGTGAAGCTTTCTTT	CAIAVGVAGASEAFF
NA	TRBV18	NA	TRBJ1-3	TGTGCCAGCTCCCCGGGGATCCCCTCTGGAAACACCATATATTTT	CASSPGIPSGNTIYF
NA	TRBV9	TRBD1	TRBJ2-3	TGTGCCAGCAGCGAGAATCTCCCGGGACAGTCAGCTGATACGCAGTATTTT	CASSENLPGQSADTQYF
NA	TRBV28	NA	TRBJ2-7	TGTGCCAGCAGTTTCGGACAGTACTACTACGAGCAGTACTTC	CASSFGQYYYEQYF
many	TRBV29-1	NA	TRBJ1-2	TGCAGCGTCGGGCCAGGGGAAGGCTATGGCTACACCTTC	CSVGPGEGYGYTF
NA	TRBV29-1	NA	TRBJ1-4	TGCAGCGTTCAACAGGTCGTGGGAGAAAAACTGTTTTTT	CSVQQVVGEKLFF
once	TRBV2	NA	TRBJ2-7	TGTGCCAGCAGTTTAAGTTTCCGGGGCGAGCAGTACTTC	CASSLSFRGEQYF
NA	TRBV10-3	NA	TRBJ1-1	TGTGCCATCAATGGACAGACCGACACTGAAGCTTTCTTT	CAINGQTDTEAFF
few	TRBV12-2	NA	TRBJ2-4	TGTGCAAGTCGCTTAGCCGAATATCGGACAGGATGGTTCATTCAGTACTTC	CASRLAEYRTGWFIQYF